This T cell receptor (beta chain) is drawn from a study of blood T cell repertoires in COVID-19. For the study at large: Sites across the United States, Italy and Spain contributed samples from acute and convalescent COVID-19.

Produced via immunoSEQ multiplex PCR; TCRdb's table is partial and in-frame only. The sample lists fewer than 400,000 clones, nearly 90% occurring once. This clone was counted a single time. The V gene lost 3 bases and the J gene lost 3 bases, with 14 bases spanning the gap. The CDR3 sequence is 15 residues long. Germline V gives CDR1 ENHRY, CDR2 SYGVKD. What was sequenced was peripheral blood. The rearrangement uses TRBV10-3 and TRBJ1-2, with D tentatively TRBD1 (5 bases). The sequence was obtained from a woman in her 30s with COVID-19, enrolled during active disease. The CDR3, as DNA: TGTGCCATCAGTGACTCGGGGGTGGGGGACTATGGCTACACCTTC. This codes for CAISDSGVGDYGYTF.